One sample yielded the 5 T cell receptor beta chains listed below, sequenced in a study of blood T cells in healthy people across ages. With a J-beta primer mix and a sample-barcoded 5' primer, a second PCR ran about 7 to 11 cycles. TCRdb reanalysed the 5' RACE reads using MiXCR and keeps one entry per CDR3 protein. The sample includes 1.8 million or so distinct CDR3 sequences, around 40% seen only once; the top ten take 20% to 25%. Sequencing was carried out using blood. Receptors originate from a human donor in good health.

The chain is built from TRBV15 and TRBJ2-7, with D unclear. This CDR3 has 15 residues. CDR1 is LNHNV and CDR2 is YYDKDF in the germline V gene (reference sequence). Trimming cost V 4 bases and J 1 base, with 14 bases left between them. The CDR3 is CATSIELTPSYEQYF. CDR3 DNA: TGTGCCACCAGCATTGAACTGACACCTTCCTACGAGCAGTACTTC.

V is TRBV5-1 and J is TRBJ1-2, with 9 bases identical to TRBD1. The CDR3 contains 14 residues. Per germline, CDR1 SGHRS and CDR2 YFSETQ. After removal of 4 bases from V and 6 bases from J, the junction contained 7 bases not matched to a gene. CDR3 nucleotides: TGCGCCAGCAGCCCCCCGGGACAGGGCCATGGCTACACCTTC. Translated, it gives CASSPPGQGHGYTF.

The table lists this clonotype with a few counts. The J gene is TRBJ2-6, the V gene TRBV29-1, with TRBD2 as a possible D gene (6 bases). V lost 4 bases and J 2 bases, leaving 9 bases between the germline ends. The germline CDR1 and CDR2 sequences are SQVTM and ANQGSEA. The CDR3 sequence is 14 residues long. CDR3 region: CSVVGGAGANVLTF. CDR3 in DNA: TGCAGCGTTGTGGGGGGTGCTGGGGCCAACGTCCTGACTTTC.

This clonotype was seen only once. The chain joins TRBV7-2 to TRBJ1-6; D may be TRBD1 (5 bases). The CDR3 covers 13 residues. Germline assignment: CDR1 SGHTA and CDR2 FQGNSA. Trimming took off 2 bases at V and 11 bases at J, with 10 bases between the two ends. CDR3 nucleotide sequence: TGTGCCAGCAGCTTACAGGGCATGGCACCCCTCCACTTT. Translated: CASSLQGMAPLHF. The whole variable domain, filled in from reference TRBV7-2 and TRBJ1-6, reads GAGVSQSPSNKVTEKGKDVELRCDPISGHTALYWYRQSLGQGLEFLIYFQGNSAPDKSGLPSDRFSAERTGGSVSTLTIQRTQQEDSAVYLCASSLQGMAPLHFGNGTRLTVT.

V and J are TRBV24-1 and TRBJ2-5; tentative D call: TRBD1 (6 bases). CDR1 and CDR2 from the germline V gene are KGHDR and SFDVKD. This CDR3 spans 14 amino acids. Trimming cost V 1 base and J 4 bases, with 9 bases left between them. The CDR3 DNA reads TGTGCCACCAGTGATTTAGGGGGTGGAGAGACCCAGTACTTC. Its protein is CATSDLGGGETQYF.